The 26 T cell receptor beta chains listed next were all sequenced from one sample in a study of glioma-infiltrating T cells. Amplification of TCR alpha and beta CDR3 regions from RNA used iRepertoire nested multiplex PCR. Each CDR3 protein gets one entry after TCRdb re-called the multiplex PCR reads with MiXCR. Of fewer than 500,000 distinct CDR3 sequences in the sample, 41% were seen once. Sequences were obtained from glioma tissue, nonneoplastic brain tissue, or PBMCs (not recorded which). The receptors stem from a human donor with low-grade glioma or glioblastoma, undergoing nonglioma brain surgery, or in good health (not recorded which).

This chain joins TRBV20-1 and TRBJ1-1; no firm D call. The CDR3 spans 13 residues. Deletions cut 0 bases from V and 2 bases from J, with 7 bases between. Germline V CDR1 and CDR2: DFQATT, SNEGSKA (reference sequence). In nucleotides, the CDR3 is TGCAGTGCTAGAGAAAAGGGTAACACTGAAGCTTTCTTT. This translates into CSAREKGNTEAFF.

This clonotype has a count of ten or more. The chain has TRBV27 and TRBJ2-3, with unresolved D. V lost 5 bases and J lost 1, with 16 bases in between. This CDR3 region has 16 residues. Germline CDR1 and CDR2: MNHEY and SMNVEV (reference sequence). CDR3 region: CASSNLVESGTDTQYF. CDR3 sequence (DNA): TGTGCCAGCAGTAACTTGGTGGAGTCCGGCACAGATACGCAGTATTTT.

This CDR3 reads CASSSTTDHAYEQYF. In nucleotides, the CDR3 is TGTGCCAGCAGCTCGACGACAGATCACGCCTACGAGCAGTACTTC. The chain recombines TRBV7-9 with TRBJ2-7; the D gene is possibly TRBD1 (5 bases). CDR3 length: 15 amino acids. The ends were cut back, 4 bases at V and 2 bases at J, with 15 bases in the middle. In germline, CDR1 is SEHNR, CDR2 FQNEAQ (reference sequence).

On this clonotype: An end of the junction differs from the germline gene, which may be a read error. The chain combines TRBV20-1 with TRBJ1-2; 8 bases fit TRBD1. Germline V gene sequence: CDR1 DFQATT, CDR2 SNEGSKA (reference sequence). The CDR3 extends over 12 amino acids. In DNA, the CDR3 is TGCAGTGCTAGCAGGGGGCGGAATGGCCACACCTTC. Its translation: CSASRGRNGHTF.

The CDR3: CASSQVSSDEQFF. DNA of the CDR3: TGTGCCAGCAGCCAAGTTAGTAGCGATGAGCAGTTCTTC. The gene calls are TRBV4-2 and TRBJ2-1; possible D gene TRBD2, 5 bases. The V end was cut by 1 base, the J end by 8 bases, with 9 bases between. Germline V gene lookup returns CDR1 LGHNA and CDR2 YNFKEQ. The CDR3 spans 13 residues.

In DNA form, the CDR3 reads TGTGCCAGCAGAACCGACGATCAGCCCCAGCATTTT. This encodes CASRTDDQPQHF. The chain carries TRBV7-3 and TRBJ1-5; D unclear. V lost 6 bases and J lost 5, with 8 bases in between. The length of the CDR3 is 12 residues. Looked up from germline, CDR1 is SGHTA and CDR2 is FQGTGA.

The rearrangement links TRBV29-1 to TRBJ2-7; 8 nucleotides align to TRBD1. Germline values: CDR1 SQVTM, CDR2 ANQGSEA. The CDR3 consists of 11 residues. V trimming: 6 bases; J trimming: 7 bases; junction bases outside the gene matches: 5. The CDR3: CSVYRGEEQYF. The CDR3 region has the DNA TGCAGCGTGTACAGGGGGGAAGAGCAGTACTTC.

This clonotype was seen only a few times. The rearrangement uses TRBV20-1 and TRBJ1-5; the D gene is possibly TRBD1 (6 bases). This CDR3 spans 16 amino acids. Between the trimmed V and J ends, which lost 0 bases and 2 bases, there was a span of 14 bases. Germline CDR1 is DFQATT and CDR2 is SNEGSKA (reference sequence). The CDR3 loop is CSARDEIRGGNQPQHF. CDR3 in DNA: TGCAGTGCTAGAGATGAAATCAGGGGTGGCAATCAGCCCCAGCATTTT.

Concerning this clonotype: It may be a read error: a sequence one base away is much more abundant. CDR3 sequence (DNA): TGTGCCAGCAGTTACACCTTGCAGCCCCAGCATTTT. This translates into CASSYTLQPQHF. This chain connects TRBV6-2 or TRBV6-3 to TRBJ1-5; unclear D gene. Deletions cut 2 bases from V and 7 bases from J, with 6 bases between. The germline V gene encodes CDR1 MNHEY and CDR2 SVGEGT. The CDR3 is 12 residues long.

Regarding this clonotype: A read error may explain this, as a much larger clone is one base away. The J gene is TRBJ2-7, the V gene TRBV6-2 or TRBV6-3, with D possibly TRBD2 on 6 matching bases. The CDR3 is made up of 12 amino acids. The germline V gene has CDR1 MNHEY and CDR2 SVGEGT. The CDR3 nucleotides are TGTGCCAGCAGCGGGACTTCCTACGAGCGGTACTTC. Residues: CASSGTSYERYF.

This clonotype showed up many times. This chain joins TRBV28 and TRBJ2-7, with a tentative D call TRBD1 (6 bases). Germline V gene sequence: CDR1 MDHEN, CDR2 SYDVKM. The CDR3 consists of 14 residues. Trimming removed 5 bases from V and 3 bases from J, with 14 bases in between. In DNA form, the CDR3 reads TGTGCCAGCAGTCACCGTGGGGGCGGCTACGAGCAGTACTTC. This encodes CASSHRGGGYEQYF.

This clonotype was seen only a few times. The chain employs TRBV20-1 and TRBJ1-3; D remains unclear. The germline CDR1 and CDR2 sequences are DFQATT and SNEGSKA (reference sequence). This CDR3 has 13 residues. Trimming removed 1 base from V and 4 bases from J, with 8 bases in between. CDR3 sequence: CSARGPFGNTIYF. The CDR3 coding sequence is TGCAGTGCTAGAGGACCTTTCGGAAACACCATATATTTT.

Concerning this clonotype: This may stem from a read error, because a much larger clone lies one nucleotide away. The chain employs TRBV6-2 or TRBV6-3 and TRBJ2-7, with 7 bases lining up with TRBD1. This CDR3 comprises 14 residues. Germline V gene data show CDR1 as MNHEY and CDR2 as SVGEGT. The chain's CDR3 is CAGSWRQGRREQYF. The CDR3 bases are TGTGCCGGCAGTTGGCGACAGGGACGGCGCGAGCAGTACTTC.

This clonotype was seen more than once but under ten times. The chain carries TRBV5-1 and TRBJ2-7; possible D gene TRBD1, 5 bases. In germline, CDR1 is SGHRS, CDR2 YFSETQ. The CDR3 totals 13 residues. The V end was cut by 2 bases, the J end by 7 bases, with 13 bases between. The CDR3 sequence: CASSFDSEEEQYF. The CDR3 DNA follows: TGCGCCAGCAGCTTTGACAGCGAAGAGGAGCAGTACTTC.

This clonotype was picked up a small number of times. This rearrangement joins TRBV20-1 to TRBJ2-1, with 8 bases fitting TRBD1. The length of the CDR3 is 13 residues. V trimming: 6 bases; J trimming: 7 bases; junction bases outside the gene matches: 8. CDR1 is DFQATT and CDR2 is SNEGSKA in the germline V gene (reference sequence). CDR3 DNA sequence: TGCAGTGCCCACAGGACAGGGTTTAATGAGCAGTTCTTC. This gives the protein CSAHRTGFNEQFF.

The chain joins TRBV6-2 or TRBV6-3 to TRBJ2-7; the D is unclear. V shed 9 bases and J shed 1 base, with 16 bases lying between them. This CDR3 is 14 amino acids long. Germline CDR1 is MNHEY and CDR2 is SVGEGT. CDR3 sequence (DNA): TGTGCCAGTAGGGAAGGCCGCCAGTCCTACGAGCAGTACTTC. This sequence encodes CASREGRQSYEQYF.

This clonotype was found a few times. V usage is TRBV7-2 and J usage is TRBJ2-7, with D perhaps TRBD1 (6 bases). The germline V gene encodes CDR1 SGHTA and CDR2 FQGNSA. The V end was cut by 6 bases, the J end by 5 bases, with 14 bases between. This CDR3 region has 13 residues. The CDR3 here is CASREQGSDEQYF. The CDR3, as DNA: TGTGCCAGCAGGGAACAGGGAAGCGACGAGCAGTACTTC.

This rearrangement joins TRBV20-1 to TRBJ2-1; TRBD2 aligns across 8 bases. This CDR3 contains 13 residues. V gave up 5 bases and J gave up 1 base; unmatched junction bases: 1. Germline assignment: CDR1 DFQATT and CDR2 SNEGSKA (reference sequence). CDR3 loop: CSALAGSYNEQFF. The CDR3 bases are TGCAGTGCTCTAGCGGGTTCCTACAATGAGCAGTTCTTC.

This rearrangement joins TRBV5-4 to TRBJ1-1; D not certain. The CDR3 has 15 amino acids. Looked up from germline, CDR1 is SGHNT and CDR2 is YYREEE (reference sequence). Trimming shortened V by 4 bases and J by 0 bases, and 13 bases separated the two germline ends. The CDR3 nucleotides read TGTGCCAGCAGCCCCGCCGTGACGGTGAACACTGAAGCTTTCTTT. Translating it yields CASSPAVTVNTEAFF.

Note on this clonotype: In this CDR3 the conserved last residue, phenylalanine or tryptophan, is missing, so a read error is likely. This chain uses TRBV6-5 with TRBJ1-2; unclear D gene. Trimming cost V 5 bases and J 9 bases, with 19 bases left between them. Germline V gives CDR1 MNHEY, CDR2 SVGAGI. The CDR3 has 14 residues. CDR3 protein: CASSPPGDLGSYTS. In DNA form, the CDR3 reads TGTGCCAGCAGTCCCCCTGGCGACCTGGGAAGCTACACCTCC.

CDR3 loop: CSAGQGDTQYF. The CDR3 bases are TGCAGTGCAGGCCAGGGTGATACGCAGTATTTT. J is TRBJ2-3 and V is TRBV20-1, with D possibly being TRBD1 (5 bases). CDR3 length: 11 amino acids. V was pared by 6 bases and J by 6 bases, with 10 bases between. Germline loops: CDR1 DFQATT, CDR2 SNEGSKA (reference sequence).

This clonotype was counted between two and nine times. The chain uses TRBV7-6 and TRBJ2-5; D unresolved. Germline CDR1 SGHVS, CDR2 FNYEAQ. The V end was cut by 1 base, the J end by 2 bases, with 8 bases between. This CDR3 has 14 amino acids. CDR3 in amino acids: CASSLEAEQETQYF. In DNA form, the CDR3 reads TGTGCCAGCAGCTTAGAAGCAGAACAAGAGACCCAGTACTTC. Filled out from reference TRBV7-6 and TRBJ2-5, the complete variable domain reads GAGVSQSPRYKVTKRGQDVALRCDPISGHVSLYWYRQALGQGPEFLTYFNYEAQQDKSGLPNDRFSAERPEGSISTLTIQRTEQRDSAMYRCASSLEAEQETQYFGPGTRLLVL.

Concerning this clonotype: At one of its ends the junction is not consistent with the germline gene, which may arise from a read error. This chain uses TRBV28 with TRBJ2-5; D perhaps matches TRBD1 (6 bases). Germline-derived CDR1 and CDR2 are MDHEN and SYDVKM. The CDR3 spans 19 residues. CDR3 coding DNA: TGTGCCAGCCGTTTCCATTGGGTCGGGACACCGTCCTTGCAAGAGACCCAGTACTTC. Its protein product is CASRFHWVGTPSLQETQYF.

Concerning this clonotype: One junction end disagrees with the germline gene, perhaps due to a read error. The chain is built from TRBV6-1 and TRBJ1-6; the D is unclear. The CDR3 covers 15 residues. Germline V gene sequence: CDR1 MNHNS, CDR2 SASEGT. The CDR3 bases are TGTGCCATCAGTGGTCTGGAGTCCGGGAATTCACCCCTCCACTTT. Amino acid sequence: CAISGLESGNSPLHF.

This clonotype was counted a few times. V usage is TRBV7-2 and J usage is TRBJ1-1; D is undetermined. The CDR3 is 13 residues long. The germline gives CDR1 SGHTA, CDR2 FQGNSA. V lost 1 base and J lost 9, with 12 bases in between. Here the CDR3 reads CASSLEVSDKAFF. DNA of the CDR3: TGTGCCAGCAGCTTAGAGGTTTCCGACAAAGCTTTCTTT. Supplemented by reference TRBV7-2 and TRBJ1-1, the full variable domain reads GAGVSQSPSNKVTEKGKDVELRCDPISGHTALYWYRQSLGQGLEFLIYFQGNSAPDKSGLPSDRFSAERTGGSVSTLTIQRTQQEDSAVYLCASSLEVSDKAFFGQGTRLTVV.

This clonotype was seen many times. V gene TRBV6-2 or TRBV6-3 combines with J gene TRBJ1-1, with no clear D. The V and J ends lost 4 bases and 4 bases respectively, with 10 bases between them. From germline, CDR1 is MNHEY and CDR2 SVGEGT. The length of the CDR3 is 13 residues. CDR3 protein: CASSLGAGTEAFF. The CDR3 region has the DNA TGTGCCAGCAGTTTGGGAGCAGGCACTGAAGCTTTCTTT.